Below, 22 T cell receptor beta chains from the same sample are listed, as sequenced in a study of blood T cell repertoires in COVID-19. Repertoires were generated with immunoSEQ multiplex PCR, while TCRdb's copy carries only in-frame clones and drops some. Of about 110,000 clones in the sample, 85% are singletons; the top ten hold 10% to 15%. The sample comprised peripheral blood. These receptors originate from a human donor in a cohort sampled during active COVID-19.

The chain joins TRBV3-1 (or the pseudogene TRBV3-2) to TRBJ2-2; perhaps TRBD2 as D (6 bases). The germline V gene has CDR1 LGHDT and CDR2 YNNKEL (reference sequence). CDR3 size: 15 residues. Trimming pared 0 bases from V and 6 bases from J, leaving 11 bases between. The CDR3 loop is CASSQEVGGPGELFF. The CDR3 DNA reads as TGTGCCAGCAGCCAAGAAGTGGGAGGCCCCGGGGAGCTGTTTTTT.

The J gene is TRBJ2-2, the V gene TRBV19; 11 bases align to TRBD2. In germline, CDR1 is LNHDA, CDR2 SQIVND (reference sequence). This CDR3 contains 14 residues. Germline trimming cut 8 bases from V and 3 bases from J; bases unmatched to any gene: 2. The CDR3 sequence: CASSGLADTGELFF. The CDR3 DNA sequence: TGTGCCAGTTCGGGACTAGCGGACACCGGGGAGCTGTTTTTT.

The V and J genes are TRBV9 and TRBJ1-1; 8 bases align to TRBD1. Germline lookup yields CDR1 SGDLS and CDR2 YYNGEE. The V and J ends lost 2 bases and 6 bases, in that order; junction bases with no gene match: 9. The CDR3 covers 15 residues. DNA of the CDR3: TGTGCCAGCAGCGTCGCAGGGGGCGCTGGATCTGAAGCTTTCTTT. Protein sequence: CASSVAGGAGSEAFF. Looking up the rest from reference TRBV9 and TRBJ1-1 gives the full variable domain: DSGVTQTPKHLITATGQRVTLRCSPRSGDLSVYWYQQSLDQGLQFLIQYYNGEERAKGNILERFSAQQFPDLHSELNLSSLELGDSALYFCASSVAGGAGSEAFFGQGTRLTVV.

The CDR3 region is CASSLTLSSYNEQFF. The CDR3 bases are TGTGCCAGCAGCTTAACCCTTAGCTCCTACAATGAGCAGTTCTTC. The chain employs TRBV11-2 and TRBJ2-1; no clear D. CDR1 is SGHAT, CDR2 FQNNGV, per germline. The germline V and J ends were trimmed by 2 bases and 0 bases, with 8 bases remaining between them. The CDR3 spans 15 residues.

The rearrangement joins TRBV28 to TRBJ2-5, with D possibly TRBD1 on 6 matching bases. The ends were cut back, 3 bases at V and 4 bases at J, with 12 bases in the middle. The CDR3 has 14 amino acids. Germline CDR1 MDHEN, CDR2 SYDVKM. The DNA of the CDR3 is TGTGCCAGCAGTTTCAACAGGGTTCGAGAGACCCAGTACTTC. Amino acid sequence: CASSFNRVRETQYF.

The chain has TRBV6-5 and TRBJ2-5, with D possibly being TRBD1 (6 bases). V lost 10 bases, J lost 5 bases, and 20 bases lay in between. The CDR3 covers 14 residues. The germline gives CDR1 MNHEY, CDR2 SVGAGI. The chain's CDR3 is CATRGRQVLETQYF. The CDR3 DNA reads TGTGCCACCAGGGGCCGACAGGTCCTGGAGACCCAGTACTTC.

In its sample, this clone was seen a few times. The V gene is TRBV4-1, the J gene TRBJ2-1; 8 nucleotides match TRBD1. This CDR3 contains 15 residues. V lost 4 bases to trimming and J lost 0 bases; unmatched junction nucleotides: 2. CDR1 and CDR2 from the germline V gene are MGHRA and YSYEKL. The chain's CDR3 is CASSPQGASYNEQFF. The CDR3 DNA sequence: TGCGCCAGCAGCCCCCAGGGGGCCTCCTACAATGAGCAGTTCTTC.

V and J are TRBV6-1 and TRBJ1-5; maybe TRBD1 (6 bases). The CDR3 loop spans 17 amino acids. Germline CDR1 and CDR2: MNHNS and SASEGT. Trimming stripped 3 bases from V and 2 bases from J, with 17 bases between. CDR3 coding DNA: TGTGCCAGCAGTGACAACAGGGTCGGTATCGGCAATCAGCCCCAGCATTTT. Translating gives CASSDNRVGIGNQPQHF.

The chain is built from TRBV10-3 and TRBJ2-1, with 8 positions matching TRBD1. CDR1 ENHRY and CDR2 SYGVKD come from the germline V gene. This CDR3 is 19 amino acids long. V was clipped by 6 bases and J by 5 bases; unmatched bases: 21. CDR3 region: CAISLGNPKGQDHNNEQFF. Written as DNA, the CDR3 is TGTGCCATCAGCCTCGGAAACCCAAAGGGACAGGATCACAACAATGAGCAGTTCTTC.

The genes are TRBV3-1 (or the pseudogene TRBV3-2) and TRBJ2-7; perhaps TRBD1 as D (6 bases). V dropped 4 bases and J dropped 7 bases, with 17 bases sitting between them. The CDR3 extends over 14 amino acids. Per germline, CDR1 LGHDT and CDR2 YNNKEL (reference sequence). CDR3 coding DNA: TGTGCCAGCAGCCCAACACAGGGAGCGTGGGAGCAGTACTTC. It translates to CASSPTQGAWEQYF.

V usage is TRBV6-5 and J usage is TRBJ1-5; 9 bases match TRBD1. CDR1 MNHEY and CDR2 SVGAGI come from the germline V gene. This CDR3 has 15 amino acids. The V segment lost 5 bases and the J segment 5 bases; nucleotides outside the gene matches: 7. The CDR3 bases are TGTGCCAGCAGTATAACACAGGGGGCGGATCAGCCCCAGCATTTT. It is translated as CASSITQGADQPQHF.

This clone was observed a handful of times. For the CDR3, the DNA is TGTGCCAGCAGCGACAGGGGGAATCAGCCCCAGCATTTT. It specifies CASSDRGNQPQHF. The chain joins TRBV6-5 to TRBJ1-5; 9 positions match TRBD1. The trim removed 6 bases at V and 4 bases at J, leaving 1 base unmatched. The CDR3 contains 13 residues. The germline CDR1 and CDR2 sequences are MNHEY and SVGAGI.

This sequence joins TRBV6-5 and TRBJ2-7; 11 bases align to TRBD1. In germline, CDR1 is MNHEY, CDR2 SVGAGI. V gave up 6 bases and J gave up 2 bases; unmatched junction bases: 6. The CDR3 runs to 15 residues. The CDR3 loop reads CASRPGTGGAYEQYF. In nucleotides, the CDR3 is TGTGCCAGCAGACCCGGGACAGGGGGGGCCTACGAGCAGTACTTC.

This clone was seen many times. The J gene is TRBJ1-6, the V gene TRBV27; D is undetermined. This CDR3 is built from 15 residues. The ends were cut back, 7 bases at V and 0 bases at J, with 10 bases in the middle. Per the germline V gene, CDR1 is MNHEY and CDR2 is SMNVEV (reference sequence). The CDR3 here is CASTTFSSYNSPLHF. CDR3 coding DNA: TGTGCCAGCACAACATTCAGCTCCTATAATTCACCCCTCCACTTT.

V is TRBV2 and J is TRBJ1-2; no definite D call. The CDR3 runs to 13 residues. V was trimmed by 3 bases and J by 6 bases, leaving 11 bases between them. CDR1 and CDR2 from the germline V gene are SNHLY and FYNNEI. CDR3 amino acids: CASSDPRGDGYTF. Here the CDR3 DNA reads TGTGCCAGCAGTGATCCCCGGGGTGATGGCTACACCTTC.

The gene calls are TRBV19 and TRBJ1-1; TRBD1 is a possible D gene (6 bases). The CDR3 extends over 14 amino acids. Germline values: CDR1 LNHDA, CDR2 SQIVND (reference sequence). The V gene lost 5 bases and the J gene lost 1 base, with 11 bases spanning the gap. Here the CDR3 reads CASSLGGGNTEAFF. The DNA of the CDR3 is TGTGCCAGTAGTTTAGGAGGGGGGAACACTGAAGCTTTCTTT.

The chain links TRBV5-1 to TRBJ2-5; no definite D call. The length of the CDR3 is 12 residues. CDR1 and CDR2 from the germline V gene are SGHRS and YFSETQ. Deletions cut 3 bases from V and 5 bases from J, with 8 bases between. Here the CDR3 DNA reads TGCGCCAGCAGCTCTCGGTTGGAGACCCAGTACTTC. Protein product: CASSSRLETQYF.

In nucleotides, the CDR3 is TGTGCCAGCAACCGGGGGGGCGGATCCTACGAGCAGTACTTC. It encodes CASNRGGGSYEQYF. The V and J genes are TRBV6-6 and TRBJ2-7; 8 bases fit TRBD2. The length of the CDR3 is 14 residues. With 7 bases clipped from V and 1 base from J, the junction kept 6 bases outside the gene matches. CDR1 is MNHNY and CDR2 is SVGAGI in the germline V gene (reference sequence).

The chain joins TRBV4-1 to TRBJ2-4; no clear D. The V gene lost 3 bases and the J gene lost 2 bases, with 14 bases spanning the gap. This CDR3 spans 16 amino acids. Germline V gene sequence: CDR1 MGHRA, CDR2 YSYEKL. The CDR3 coding sequence is TGCGCCAGCAGCCACCCAACGACGGAGACCAAAAACATTCAGTACTTC. It is translated as CASSHPTTETKNIQYF.

The rearrangement joins TRBV27 to TRBJ2-1, with 7 bases aligning to TRBD1. The V and J ends lost 6 bases and 1 base, in that order; junction bases with no gene match: 9. Germline V CDR1 and CDR2: MNHEY, SMNVEV (reference sequence). This CDR3 spans 16 amino acids. DNA of the CDR3: TGTGCCAGCAGCCAATCCGGGACAGAGTCCTACAATGAGCAGTTCTTC. This gives the protein CASSQSGTESYNEQFF.

The chain couples TRBV10-3 to TRBJ2-7; 9 bases line up with TRBD1. Trimming took 8 bases from V and 5 from J; bases not matched to a gene: 4. CDR1 ENHRY and CDR2 SYGVKD come from the germline V gene. The CDR3 sequence is 12 residues long. CDR3 loop: CAIGQGRNEQYF. CDR3 sequence (DNA): TGTGCCATCGGACAGGGGAGGAACGAGCAGTACTTC.

V gene TRBV6-2 or TRBV6-3 combines with J gene TRBJ2-5; D call uncertain. Germline CDR1 and CDR2: MNHEY and SVGEGT. The CDR3 sequence is 12 residues long. The V and J ends lost 6 bases and 5 bases respectively, with 10 bases between them. The CDR3 region has the DNA TGTGCCAGCAGCCCCCGGTTCGAGACCCAGTACTTC. Translated: CASSPRFETQYF.